The present entry profiles one T cell receptor (beta chain) with its context. This clone was seen a few times. Its antigen has not been determined. No much larger clone exists at a distance of one base, and base qualities are not known. This sample was included in a study of OX40 agonist ivuxolimab in advanced cancers. In terms of the full investigation: Ivuxolimab was a fully human IgG2 agonistic monoclonal antibody targeting the costimulatory receptor OX40 (CD134). In the dose-escalation cohort, roughly four fifths of patients were male, and the mean age was roughly 60 years, with a range of about 23 to 90. Intravenous ivuxolimab was administered to patients every 2 weeks at six dose levels: 0.01, 0.1, 0.3, 1.5, 3 and 10 mg/kg. Patients were allowed to have had prior anti-PD-1, anti-PD-L1 or anti-CTLA-4 therapy, and approximately 40% of the dose-escalation patients had been treated with checkpoint inhibitors. The point of sequencing TCRbeta in the periphery was to test whether ivuxolimab changed TCR sequence diversity and drove clonal T-cell expansion. Three dose-escalation patients achieved partial responses, one with hepatocellular carcinoma and two with cutaneous melanoma. Of the roughly 50 dose-escalation patients, hepatocellular carcinoma was present in approximately 20, melanoma in approximately 15, renal cell carcinoma in 9 and head and neck cancer in 9. The paper covers the monotherapy dose-escalation part of the phase I ivuxolimab trial, which included N of about 50 patients. Overall study outcomes, separate from this receptor: On average, CD8+ T cells showed more expanded clones than CD4+ T cells after ivuxolimab. In the 0.1-3.0 mg/kg groups, partial responders were among the patients with the lowest normalized peripheral clonal expansion, particularly in CD8+ T cells. Antigen specificity was not determined for the clonally expanded peripheral T cells. Low levels of normalized T-cell clonal expansion were also seen in some nonresponding patients. At doses from 0.1 to 3.0 mg/kg, clonal expansion was seen in both CD4+ and CD8+ blood T cells between baseline and week 6.

Inclusive of the bounding cysteine and phenylalanine, the CDR3 is 12 residues long. The kept DNA is CDR3 alone, 36 bases in frame from the first base. Trimming removed 2 bases from V and 5 bases from J, leaving 4 bases between the germline ends. CDR1 is given as KGHSH and CDR2 as LQKENI, both from the germline V gene. Genomic DNA was isolated from the sorted cells so that the TCRbeta CDR3 region could be sequenced. TCRbeta CDR3 regions were sequenced using the immunoSEQ Assay. Here the immuneACCESS table is served through TCRdb, limited to in-frame sequences with V and J called. Missing clones are a known gap in these copies; in checked studies unresolved V genes cover under half, and the rest lacks a known reason. The sample table holds some 30,000 clones, of which 79% were seen once. The ten largest account for 15% of the sample. Patients with a history of autoimmune disease or receiving systemic immunosuppression were excluded from the trial. In every dose cohort, peripheral blood was drawn for TCR sequencing at baseline, cycle 4 day 1, and cycle 7 day 1. Samples were obtained from an open-label, multicenter, first-in-human phase I dose-escalation trial of ivuxolimab. Adults with locally advanced or metastatic head and neck squamous cell, hepatocellular, melanoma or renal cell carcinoma were enrolled in the trial. CD4+ and CD8+ T cells were sorted separately from peripheral blood before TCR sequencing.

The V gene is TRBV18 and the J gene is TRBJ1-5, with no reliable assignment of the D segment. The sample here was CD4+ or CD8+ T cells sorted from blood, taken in a trial of the OX40 agonist ivuxolimab. The clonotype comes from an adult with an advanced solid tumor such as melanoma, head and neck, liver or kidney cancer. The nucleotide sequence reads TGTGCCAGCTCACCATCCGATCAGCCCCAGCATTTT. This encodes CASSPSDQPQHF.